This is a list of T cell receptor beta chains from one sample in a study of T cells in Graves' hyperthyroidism and ophthalmopathy. Each CDR3 protein gets one entry after TCRdb re-called the multiplex PCR reads with MiXCR. The sample consists of 380,000 or so distinct CDR3 sequences, approximately 15% of them appearing once. Sequenced material: blood. The source is a young woman with Graves' hyperthyroidism. Each CDR3 is given with its conserved first and last residue. Clone size is given for some rows only: seen once, a few or many times, or a class if the clone is expanded.

CDR3: CASSPGDSGYPQHF
length: 14
size: many
V: TRBV11-2
J: TRBJ1-5

CDR3: CASSLSGIGETQYF
length: 14
size: many
V: TRBV28
J: TRBJ2-5

CDR3: CASSLTNSDEQYF
length: 13
size: .
V: TRBV7-9
J: TRBJ2-7

CDR3: CATQQGRGQYF
length: 11
size: many
V: TRBV28
J: TRBJ2-7

CDR3: CASTPQGRGSAETQYF
length: 16
size: .
V: TRBV6-2/TRBV6-3
J: TRBJ2-5

CDR3: CASSPYVSSTDTQYF
length: 15
size: many
V: TRBV12-3/TRBV12-4
J: TRBJ2-3

CDR3: CASKRGGRANEQFF
length: 14
size: many
V: TRBV19
J: TRBJ2-1

CDR3: CASSWYSNLNTGELFF
length: 16
size: many
V: TRBV28
J: TRBJ2-2

CDR3: CASSFRTGANTEAFF
length: 15
size: many
V: TRBV5-1
J: TRBJ1-1

CDR3: CASSWGTVQYF
length: 11
size: .
V: TRBV7-2
J: TRBJ2-5

CDR3: CASILQGISTEAFF
length: 14
size: many
V: TRBV2
J: TRBJ1-1

CDR3: CASSLRSQHGYTF
length: 13
size: .
V: TRBV5-1
J: TRBJ1-2

CDR3: CASSPRTGAYNEQFF
length: 15
size: many
V: TRBV7-2
J: TRBJ2-1

CDR3: CSARAPGQGFNEQYF
length: 15
size: few
V: TRBV20-1
J: TRBJ2-7

CDR3: CASSESTAYQPQHF
length: 14
size: few
V: TRBV10-2
J: TRBJ1-5

CDR3: CASSQVRDGEQFF
length: 13
size: many
V: TRBV4-2
J: TRBJ2-1

CDR3: CSAKRTSGTSYEQYF
length: 15
size: few
V: TRBV20-1
J: TRBJ2-7

CDR3: CSAATGERLYF
length: 11
size: many
V: TRBV20-1
J: TRBJ2-7

CDR3: CASSEWLIQPQHF
length: 13
size: many
V: TRBV2
J: TRBJ1-5